Each of the 12 T cell receptor beta chains below was sequenced from the same sample in a study of CD8+ T cells in alopecia areata. Investigators isolated RNA and reverse transcribed it into cDNA to act as the sequencing template. The repertoire was sequenced with immunoSEQ multiplex PCR; TCRdb's copy has only in-frame clones and lacks some. Counted here are about 140,000 clones, around 87% occurring once; the ten biggest clones make up approximately 13%. As to treatment: oral pan-JAK inhibitor, 5-10 mg twice daily. The source material was CD8+ T cells sorted from blood, sampled at week 4, from a patient treated with tofacitinib. These receptors all come from a human donor with alopecia areata.

The chain uses TRBV4-1 and TRBJ2-7; 7 bases align to TRBD1. This CDR3 contains 14 residues. The junction had 6 bases not matched to a gene; V was cut back by 5 bases and J by 2 bases. Per germline, CDR1 MGHRA and CDR2 YSYEKL. In nucleotides, the CDR3 is TGCGCCAGCAGCATAGGGCAGGGGGCCTACGAGCAGTACTTC. As protein: CASSIGQGAYEQYF.

This clone has just one count. The rearrangement links TRBV6-5 to TRBJ2-5, with a possible D match to TRBD1 (5 bases). The CDR3 is 14 residues long. Germline V gives CDR1 MNHEY, CDR2 SVGAGI. V was clipped by 5 bases and J by 1 base, with 11 bases between them. CDR3 nucleotide sequence: TGTGCCAGCAGTCGCGCAGGGTCCCAAGAGACCCAGTACTTC. This encodes CASSRAGSQETQYF.

This clone was seen just once. The chain links TRBV20-1 to TRBJ1-2; no reliable D call. In germline, CDR1 is DFQATT, CDR2 SNEGSKA (reference sequence). V dropped 6 bases and J dropped 7 bases, with 12 bases sitting between them. This CDR3 has 11 amino acids. The CDR3 region has the DNA TGCAGTGCCAGCGACACTCTTGGCTACACCTTC. Translated, it gives CSASDTLGYTF.

This clone has just one count. The V gene is TRBV5-1, the J gene TRBJ1-1; D unresolved. This CDR3 is 14 amino acids long. The germline V gene has CDR1 SGHRS and CDR2 YFSETQ. V lost 2 bases, J lost 0 bases, and 8 bases lay in between. The CDR3 region has the DNA TGCGCCAGCAGCTTTGGCATTTTGAACACTGAAGCTTTCTTT. Encoded protein: CASSFGILNTEAFF.

The rearrangement uses TRBV29-1 and TRBJ2-7, with D uncertain. CDR1 SQVTM and CDR2 ANQGSEA come from the germline V gene. V was cut by 5 bases and J by 6 bases, with 20 bases left in between. CDR3 length equals 14 residues. Here the CDR3 reads CSVLSPGRSVEQYF. The CDR3 DNA reads TGCAGCGTTCTCTCCCCGGGCAGGTCCGTCGAGCAGTACTTC.

This clone was counted a single time. V is TRBV2 and J is TRBJ2-5; the match to TRBD2 covers 10 bases. The CDR3 runs 16 residues. The V gene end was trimmed by 6 bases and the J gene end by 0 bases; junction bases not matched to a gene: 7. The V gene's germline CDR1 is SNHLY and CDR2 FYNNEI. The CDR3 nucleotides read TGTGCCAGCAGGCGGAGTGGACTAGCGGACCAAGAGACCCAGTACTTC. Translated: CASRRSGLADQETQYF.

Remarks on this clone: The same CDR3 can be traced to other DNA sequences in this sample. The chain is built from TRBV29-1 and TRBJ1-1; no clear D gene. This CDR3 spans 10 amino acids. In germline, CDR1 is SQVTM, CDR2 ANQGSEA. The V end lost 3 bases, the J end lost 5 bases, and 4 bases lay between the germline ends. The CDR3 reads CSVDGTEAFF. As DNA, the CDR3 is TGCAGCGTTGACGGGACTGAAGCTTTCTTT.

The rearrangement links TRBV29-1 to TRBJ2-7; possible D gene TRBD2, 6 bases. The CDR3 loop spans 12 amino acids. Germline V lookup: CDR1 SQVTM, CDR2 ANQGSEA. The ends were cut back, 0 bases at V and 5 bases at J, with 8 bases in the middle. CDR3 protein: CSVEEEGDEQYF. The DNA for the CDR3 is TGCAGCGTTGAAGAGGAGGGAGACGAGCAGTACTTC.

This clone has just one count. This chain's CDR3 is CASSPGNTQYF. CDR3 coding DNA: TGTGCTAGCAGTCCTGGGAATACGCAGTATTTT. The J gene is TRBJ2-3, the V gene TRBV12-5; no reliable D call. Per germline, CDR1 LGHNT and CDR2 FRNRAP. V gave up 9 bases and J gave up 7 bases, with 11 bases separating them. The CDR3 runs to 11 residues. Full variable domain (remainder filled in from reference TRBV12-5 and TRBJ2-3): DARVTQTPRHKVTEMGQEVTMRCQPILGHNTVFWYRQTMMQGLELLAYFRNRAPLDDSGMPKDRFSAEMPDATLATLKIQPSEPRDSAVYFCASSPGNTQYFGPGTRLTVL.

As DNA, the CDR3 is TGCAGCGTTGAGGACTGGACGGCTATCTATGGCTACACCTTC. Its translation is CSVEDWTAIYGYTF. This chain joins TRBV29-1 and TRBJ1-2; D is uncertain. The CDR3 loop spans 14 amino acids. V was pared by 3 bases and J by 4 bases, with 15 bases between. Germline V gene lookup returns CDR1 SQVTM and CDR2 ANQGSEA.

CDR3 residues: CSVHTSGDYEQYF. DNA for the CDR3: TGCAGCGTTCACACTAGCGGGGATTACGAGCAGTACTTC. The chain combines TRBV29-1 with TRBJ2-7, with 10 bases that match TRBD2. J was trimmed by 4 bases and V by 5 bases; bases with no gene match: 5. Germline V gene sequence: CDR1 SQVTM, CDR2 ANQGSEA. The CDR3 length is 13 residues.

This rearrangement joins TRBV11-3 to TRBJ2-1, with TRBD2 matching over 7 bases. Trimming removed 6 bases from V and 8 bases from J; junction bases left unmatched: 16. The V gene's germline CDR1 is SGHNT and CDR2 YENEEA. This CDR3 is built from 16 residues. CDR3 DNA: TGTGCCAGCAGGGAGGAACGAGCGGGATGGATGTATGAGCAGTTCTTC. This sequence encodes CASREERAGWMYEQFF.